This T cell receptor (beta chain) was identified during a study of blood T cell repertoires in COVID-19. This CDR3 is 17 amino acids long. V trimming: 1 base; J trimming: 10 bases; junction bases outside the gene matches: 14. In germline, CDR1 is SNHLY, CDR2 FYNNEI. In the original workflow: Reference gene primer amplification yielded estimated nucleated cell counts. Sequencing was performed with immunoSEQ multiplex PCR; in TCRdb, only in-frame clones are kept and a portion is missing. The V and J calls and the clone size are those of that table, but D and trimming were determined from the DNA. The sample shows fewer than 90,000 clones, roughly 96% of them seen only once.

V is TRBV2 and J is TRBJ2-1; 9 nucleotides agree with TRBD2. The receptor was derived from a human donor with active COVID-19. The donor label of this sample is uncertain. Sequenced: peripheral blood. The CDR3 DNA is TGTGCCAGCAGTGAAGGCAGCGGGGGGCCACTTACAAGGGAGCAGTTCTTC. Translated: CASSEGSGGPLTREQFF.